These 26 T cell receptor beta chains share one sample of origin, sequenced in a study of T cell changes during pregnancy in multiple sclerosis. Generated by immunoSEQ multiplex PCR, the TCRdb table keeps only in-frame clones and is missing some. This sample has about 41,000 clones; 70% to 90% occur once, and the top ten carry under 0.8%. The sample here was CD4+ T cells from peripheral blood mononuclear cells, taken in the first trimester of pregnancy. The receptor source for this set is a female donor with multiple sclerosis, enrolled in a pregnancy study.

The chain carries TRBV6-5 and TRBJ2-4; 7 bases agree with TRBD2. V shed 4 bases, J shed 5 bases, and the junction held 8 bases outside the gene matches. CDR1 is MNHEY and CDR2 is SVGAGI in the germline V gene. The CDR3 length is 15 residues. The CDR3 nucleotides are TGTGCCAGCAGTTCCAGCGGGACGCTCGAAAACATTCAGTACTTC. This codes for CASSSSGTLENIQYF.

The chain recombines TRBV15 with TRBJ2-5; TRBD1 matches at 11 bases. Trimming at V came to 3 bases and at J to 4 bases, leaving 1 base not matched to a gene. The CDR3 consists of 14 residues. Germline values: CDR1 LNHNV, CDR2 YYDKDF (reference sequence). The CDR3 loop is CATSRDRGRETQYF. Here the CDR3 DNA reads TGTGCCACCAGCAGGGACAGGGGGCGAGAGACCCAGTACTTC.

The V and J genes are TRBV29-1 and TRBJ1-3; TRBD1 is a possible D gene (5 bases). V was shortened by 7 bases and J by 1 base, with 17 bases between the two germline ends. CDR1 and CDR2 from the germline V gene are SQVTM and ANQGSEA. The CDR3 contains 15 residues. This CDR3 is CSARVAISSGNTIYF. CDR3 nucleotide sequence: TGCAGCGCCAGGGTCGCGATATCTTCTGGAAACACCATATATTTT.

This clone has a single count. CDR3 in DNA: TGTGCCAGTAGTCCCCCCGGGACATACTACAATGAGCAGTTCTTC. It encodes CASSPPGTYYNEQFF. V usage is TRBV19 and J usage is TRBJ2-1, with TRBD1 as a possible D gene (6 bases). The CDR3 extends over 15 amino acids. Germline values: CDR1 LNHDA, CDR2 SQIVND (reference sequence). V gave up 5 bases and J gave up 3 bases, with 14 bases separating them.

In DNA form, the CDR3 reads TGTGCCAGCTCACTAGCGGGGGCTAGCACAGATACGCAGTATTTT. Its protein is CASSLAGASTDTQYF. The chain is built from TRBV18 and TRBJ2-3, with 9 bases that match TRBD2. Germline V CDR1 and CDR2: KGHSH, LQKENI. This CDR3 has 15 amino acids. The J segment lost 0 bases and the V segment lost 4 bases, leaving 2 bases of the junction unmatched.

The rearrangement links TRBV28 to TRBJ2-5; D may be TRBD1 (6 bases). CDR1 MDHEN and CDR2 SYDVKM come from the germline V gene. The length of the CDR3 is 13 residues. Between the trimmed V and J ends, which lost 8 bases and 5 bases, there was a span of 15 bases. The CDR3 loop is CASGAGVGETQYF. For the CDR3, the DNA is TGTGCCAGCGGGGCAGGGGTGGGGGAGACCCAGTACTTC.

This clone was seen a handful of times. The rearrangement links TRBV11-3 to TRBJ2-7, with 7 bases identical to TRBD2. Per germline, CDR1 SGHNT and CDR2 YENEEA. The CDR3 is made up of 14 amino acids. The J segment lost 5 bases and the V segment lost 5 bases, leaving 9 bases of the junction unmatched. The chain's CDR3 is CASSPGTSANEQYF. CDR3 bases: TGTGCCAGCAGCCCAGGAACTAGCGCGAACGAGCAGTACTTC.

J is TRBJ1-2 and V is TRBV7-9; the match to TRBD1 covers 8 bases. Germline CDR1 SEHNR, CDR2 FQNEAQ (reference sequence). With V trimmed by 4 bases and J by 12 bases, 7 bases remained unmatched. This CDR3 comprises 12 residues. CDR3: CASSSQGARDTF. As DNA, the CDR3 is TGTGCCAGCAGCTCTCAGGGGGCGCGGGACACCTTC.

The chain joins TRBV5-6 to TRBJ1-2, with 11 positions matching TRBD1. The trim removed 4 bases at V and 5 bases at J, leaving 10 bases unmatched. Germline CDR1 SGHDT, CDR2 YYEEEE. The CDR3 loop spans 16 amino acids. The CDR3 loop is CASSRPRTGGVYGYTF. The CDR3 region has the DNA TGTGCCAGCAGCCGACCGCGGACAGGGGGCGTTTATGGCTACACCTTC. The whole variable domain, filled in from reference TRBV5-6 and TRBJ1-2, reads DAGVTQSPTHLIKTRGQQVTLRCSPKSGHDTVSWYQQALGQGPQFIFQYYEEEERQRGNFPDRFSGHQFPNYSSELNVNALLLGDSALYLCASSRPRTGGVYGYTFGSGTRLTVV.

The chain uses TRBV5-4 and TRBJ2-3; 7 bases are a match to TRBD2. This CDR3 contains 17 residues. CDR1 and CDR2 from the germline V gene are SGHNT and YYREEE (reference sequence). Trimming cost V 0 bases and J 0 bases; bases outside gene matches: 7. The chain's CDR3 is CASSLEGGRPSTDTQYF. The CDR3 DNA follows: TGTGCCAGCAGCTTGGAGGGAGGGCGACCTAGCACAGATACGCAGTATTTT.

The J gene is TRBJ1-1, the V gene TRBV14, with D unclear. The CDR3 loop spans 12 amino acids. Per the germline V gene, CDR1 is SGHDN and CDR2 is FVKESK. Trimming shortened V by 1 base and J by 8 bases, and 8 bases separated the two germline ends. The CDR3 protein is CASSQVVGEAFF. The CDR3 DNA sequence: TGTGCCAGCAGCCAAGTGGTGGGCGAAGCTTTCTTT.

This clone occurred once. This chain uses TRBV6-5 with TRBJ1-1; the match to TRBD1 covers 8 bases. CDR1 and CDR2 (germline): MNHEY, SVGAGI. CDR3 length: 14 amino acids. Trimming removed 7 bases from V and 3 bases from J; junction bases left unmatched: 7. Here the CDR3 reads CASNLRGRDTEAFF. The CDR3 nucleotides are TGTGCCAGCAACCTCAGGGGGCGCGACACTGAAGCTTTCTTT.

V is TRBV7-9 and J is TRBJ2-5; 8 nucleotides line up with TRBD2. The CDR3 consists of 14 residues. Germline CDR1 is SEHNR and CDR2 is FQNEAQ (reference sequence). The ends lost 2 bases at V and 4 bases at J; junction bases unmatched: 3. DNA of the CDR3: TGTGCCAGCAGCTTACTGGCGGGAGGAGAGACCCAGTACTTC. As protein: CASSLLAGGETQYF. The entire variable domain, with the rest obtained from reference TRBV7-9 and TRBJ2-5, is as follows: DTGVSQNPRHKITKRGQNVTFRCDPISEHNRLYWYRQTLGQGPEFLTYFQNEAQLEKSRLLSDRFSAERPKGSFSTLEIQRTEQGDSAMYLCASSLLAGGETQYFGPGTRLLVL.

The chain has TRBV21-1 and TRBJ2-7; the table's D call TRBD2 went unverified against the DNA. TRBV21-1 is listed as a pseudogene. The CDR3 spans 12 residues. CDR3 amino acids: CASSKLASEQYF. The CDR3 DNA is TGTGCCAGCAGTAAACTAGCAAGCGAGCAGTACTTC.

The J gene is TRBJ2-2, the V gene TRBV9; 7 bases line up with TRBD1. CDR1 is SGDLS, CDR2 YYNGEE, per germline. The CDR3 totals 14 residues. J gave up 6 bases and V 2 bases, and 4 bases lay outside the gene matches. The CDR3 is CASSVTGFAGELFF. The CDR3 region has the DNA TGTGCCAGCAGCGTGACAGGGTTCGCCGGGGAGCTGTTTTTT.

The chain uses TRBV4-1 and TRBJ2-2; no clear D gene. The V and J ends lost 1 base and 3 bases respectively, with 9 bases between them. In germline, CDR1 is MGHRA, CDR2 YSYEKL. The CDR3 length is 15 residues. CDR3 amino acids: CASSQGLSYTGELFF. CDR3 in DNA: TGCGCCAGCAGCCAAGGCCTATCCTACACCGGGGAGCTGTTTTTT.

The chain is built from TRBV4-2 and TRBJ2-2; perhaps TRBD2 as D (5 bases). Germline lookup yields CDR1 LGHNA and CDR2 YNFKEQ. V lost 1 base and J lost 5, with 14 bases in between. This CDR3 region has 16 residues. The CDR3 region has the DNA TGTGCCAGCAGCCAAGTCTCACCGGGAACGACCGGGGAGCTGTTTTTT. Its translation is CASSQVSPGTTGELFF.

The CDR3 region is CASSQTGTAREAFF. CDR3 DNA sequence: TGCGCCAGCAGCCAAACCGGGACAGCTCGTGAAGCTTTCTTT. This chain joins TRBV4-3 and TRBJ1-1, with 7 bases identical to TRBD1. The germline V gene has CDR1 LGHNA and CDR2 YSLEER. The trim removed 2 bases at V and 7 bases at J, leaving 7 bases unmatched. This CDR3 spans 14 amino acids.

This rearrangement joins TRBV4-2 to TRBJ2-3; D is perhaps TRBD1 (5 bases). Trimming removed 5 bases at V and 5 bases at J, with 14 bases between. CDR1 is LGHNA and CDR2 is YNFKEQ in the germline V gene. The CDR3 sequence is 14 residues long. The CDR3 DNA follows: TGTGCCAGCAGCGATCGCCCAGGGTTAGATACGCAGTATTTT. It codes for CASSDRPGLDTQYF.

The V gene is TRBV4-1, the J gene TRBJ1-1, with 7 bases lining up with TRBD1. Germline CDR1 reads MGHRA; CDR2 reads YSYEKL. J gave up 2 bases and V 3 bases, and 9 bases lay outside the gene matches. The CDR3 is 16 residues long. The CDR3 loop is CASSQLRDSLNTEAFF. The CDR3 DNA reads as TGCGCCAGCAGCCAGCTCCGGGACAGCTTAAACACTGAAGCTTTCTTT.

The chain uses TRBV18 and TRBJ1-2; D gene uncertain. Trimming took off 4 bases at V and 4 bases at J, with 10 bases between the two ends. CDR1 is KGHSH, CDR2 LQKENI, per germline. This CDR3 is 13 amino acids long. The CDR3 here is CASSHSGLYGYTF. For the CDR3, the DNA is TGTGCCAGCTCACACTCAGGTCTCTATGGCTACACCTTC. The variable domain in full, with the rest retrieved from reference TRBV18 and TRBJ1-2, is NAGVMQNPRHLVRRRGQEARLRCSPMKGHSHVYWYRQLPEEGLKFMVYLQKENIIDESGMPKERFSAEFPKEGPSILRIQQVVRGDSAAYFCASSHSGLYGYTFGSGTRLTVV.

The rearrangement uses TRBV5-1 and TRBJ2-1, with TRBD2 matching 12 bases. This CDR3 is 16 amino acids long. Per the germline V gene, CDR1 is SGHRS and CDR2 is YFSETQ. Germline trimming cut 4 bases from V and 7 bases from J; bases unmatched to any gene: 9. CDR3 coding DNA: TGCGCCAGCAGCCACCGGACTAGCGGGAACGGGAATGAGCAGTTCTTC. Translated: CASSHRTSGNGNEQFF.

The chain combines TRBV28 with TRBJ2-7, with unresolved D. The CDR3 length is 14 residues. Trimming left V 5 bases short and J 4 bases short, with 15 bases between. Germline CDR1 MDHEN, CDR2 SYDVKM. The DNA for the CDR3 is TGTGCCAGCAGTCTTCGGCCACGACATTACGAGCAGTACTTC. Translating gives CASSLRPRHYEQYF.

The J gene is TRBJ1-2, the V gene TRBV5-6; D is undetermined. Germline CDR1 is SGHDT and CDR2 is YYEEEE. Trimming left V 0 bases short and J 5 bases short, with 14 bases between. This CDR3 has 15 amino acids. CDR3 residues: CASSLGSAVRYGYTF. In DNA form, the CDR3 reads TGTGCCAGCAGCTTGGGGTCGGCGGTACGGTATGGCTACACCTTC.

The chain employs TRBV27 and TRBJ1-2, with TRBD1 identical over 11 bases. Germline CDR1 reads MNHEY; CDR2 reads SMNVEV (reference sequence). CDR3 size: 15 residues. Losses at the gene ends were 10 bases for V and 5 bases for J; bases not matched to a gene: 12. The CDR3 spells CATKGTGGTFYGYTF. The CDR3 bases are TGTGCCACCAAAGGGACAGGGGGGACTTTTTATGGCTACACCTTC.

The V gene is TRBV21-1, the J gene TRBJ1-5; TRBD1 reflects the table's D call only, with no check against the DNA. TRBV21-1 is given as a pseudogene. There are 14 residues in the CDR3. CDR3 residues: CASSTNRDHQPQHF. CDR3 DNA sequence: TGTGCCAGCAGCACAAACAGGGACCACCAGCCCCAGCATTTT.